Given below is one TCR beta chain in context. Its antigen is as yet unknown. The entry originates in a study of T cells in tuberculosis. Overall study: In South Africa, adults with active tuberculosis were compared with IGRA-negative and latently infected IGRA-positive adolescents. Whole-study results and caveats: Smaller distances to GMM-specific TCRs suggested their expansion in active tuberculosis.

The repertoire was sequenced with immunoSEQ multiplex PCR; TCRdb's copy has only in-frame clones and lacks some. In the table there are tens of thousands of clones, about 95% of which are singletons. CDR3 length: 14 residues. CDR1 and CDR2 from the germline V gene are MDHEN and SYDVKM. V was pared by 5 bases and J by 5 bases, with 13 bases between. Indicated time point: new active TB diagnosis, blood taken before or within 7 days of starting treatment. HIV-seronegative South African adults aged 18 years or older had newly diagnosed active tuberculosis. This receptor was taken from an adult with tuberculosis. The chain combines TRBV28 with TRBJ1-5, with D possibly TRBD1 on 5 matching bases. The source was PBMCs, collected at tuberculosis diagnosis. CDR3 sequence (DNA): TGTGCCAGCAGTCCCGGTTCAGGGTATCAGCCCCAGCATTTT. Amino acid sequence: CASSPGSGYQPQHF.